A selection of T cell receptor beta chains follows, all from one sample in a study of blood T cells in healthy people across ages. Using its own MiXCR run on the 5' RACE reads, TCRdb lists one record per CDR3 protein. The sample holds approximately 810,000 distinct CDR3 sequences, more than 25% seen once. Sample: blood. These receptors came from a woman over 75 in good health. CDR3s leave out the opening cysteine and the closing phenylalanine or tryptophan. The D gene is left open where the match is weak.

cdr3_length: 14; v_call: TRBV6-6; d_call: .; j_call: TRBJ1-5; cdr3_aa: ASTGAEPYSNQPQH
cdr3_length: 12; v_call: TRBV20-1; d_call: .; j_call: TRBJ2-3; cdr3_aa: SAGRGPPTDTQY
cdr3_length: 12; v_call: TRBV20-1; d_call: TRBD1; j_call: TRBJ1-1; cdr3_aa: SARDGRGSTEAF
cdr3_length: 12; v_call: TRBV24-1; d_call: TRBD1; j_call: TRBJ2-3; cdr3_aa: ATSGTGHRDTQY
cdr3_length: 11; v_call: TRBV9; d_call: .; j_call: TRBJ1-2; cdr3_aa: ASSSDSCYGYT
cdr3_length: 16; v_call: TRBV4-3; d_call: TRBD2; j_call: TRBJ2-5; cdr3_aa: ASSQDVRGGISAETQY
cdr3_length: 13; v_call: TRBV7-2; d_call: .; j_call: TRBJ1-2; cdr3_aa: ASSQDHLVRDGYT
cdr3_length: 16; v_call: TRBV14; d_call: .; j_call: TRBJ2-5; cdr3_aa: ASSQDLTGAPGVETQY
cdr3_length: 13; v_call: TRBV9; d_call: .; j_call: TRBJ2-7; cdr3_aa: ASSVDWDQSYEQY
cdr3_length: 14; v_call: TRBV5-5; d_call: .; j_call: TRBJ2-3; cdr3_aa: ASSLAPDRSTDTQY
cdr3_length: 13; v_call: TRBV20-1; d_call: TRBD2; j_call: TRBJ2-3; cdr3_aa: SVSPKTSDTDTQY
cdr3_length: 10; v_call: TRBV18; d_call: .; j_call: TRBJ2-7; cdr3_aa: ASSPNRGEQY
cdr3_length: 14; v_call: TRBV6-2/TRBV6-3; d_call: TRBD2; j_call: TRBJ2-1; cdr3_aa: ASSYTSGGRSNEQF
cdr3_length: 11; v_call: TRBV7-2; d_call: TRBD2; j_call: TRBJ2-1; cdr3_aa: ASSPTGGYEQF
cdr3_length: 10; v_call: TRBV6-1; d_call: .; j_call: TRBJ1-2; cdr3_aa: ASSRPSYGYT
cdr3_length: 10; v_call: TRBV7-9; d_call: .; j_call: TRBJ2-7; cdr3_aa: ASSGSNYGQY